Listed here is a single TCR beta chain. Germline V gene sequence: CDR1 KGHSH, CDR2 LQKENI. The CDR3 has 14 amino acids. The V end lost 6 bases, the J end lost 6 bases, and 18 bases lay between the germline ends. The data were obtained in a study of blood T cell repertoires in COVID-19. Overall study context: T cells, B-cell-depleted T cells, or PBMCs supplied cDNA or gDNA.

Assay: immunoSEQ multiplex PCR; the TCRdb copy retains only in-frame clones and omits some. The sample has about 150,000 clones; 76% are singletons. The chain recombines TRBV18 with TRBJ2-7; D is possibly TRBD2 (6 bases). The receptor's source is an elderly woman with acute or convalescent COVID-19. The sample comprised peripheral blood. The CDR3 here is CASSPLSSDGEQYF. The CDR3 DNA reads TGTGCCAGCTCGCCCTTATCTAGCGATGGCGAGCAGTACTTC.